The T cell receptor (beta chain) under discussion was sequenced for a study of T cells in Graves' hyperthyroidism and ophthalmopathy. Study outcomes and limitations: The model forecast ophthalmopathy, anticipating it by a median roughly 6.5 months before onset.

Using RNA transcripts as the source, TCR beta CDR3 regions were amplified. The HTBI primer set drove a first-round RT-PCR of the TCR CDR3. TCRdb re-called the multiplex PCR reads through MiXCR, storing one row per CDR3 protein. The sample gives roughly 750,000 distinct CDR3 sequences, 16% of which show up once; roughly 8% is in the top ten. In patients aged 18 to 65, hyperthyroidism was newly diagnosed, with duration under 2 months. Patients with uncontrolled infections, other autoimmune diseases, pregnancy or lactation were excluded. Concerning this clonotype: The antigen is undetermined.

The V segment lost 5 bases and the J segment 5 bases; nucleotides outside the gene matches: 12. CDR3 size: 16 residues. Germline V CDR1 and CDR2: SGHVS, FNYEAQ. This TCR derives from a young man with Graves' hyperthyroidism. The chain has TRBV7-6 and TRBJ2-1, with 7 nucleotides matching TRBD1. Sequenced: blood. Here the CDR3 reads CASSVLQGRSNNEQFF. CDR3 coding DNA: TGTGCCAGCAGCGTCCTACAGGGGCGTTCAAACAATGAGCAGTTCTTC.